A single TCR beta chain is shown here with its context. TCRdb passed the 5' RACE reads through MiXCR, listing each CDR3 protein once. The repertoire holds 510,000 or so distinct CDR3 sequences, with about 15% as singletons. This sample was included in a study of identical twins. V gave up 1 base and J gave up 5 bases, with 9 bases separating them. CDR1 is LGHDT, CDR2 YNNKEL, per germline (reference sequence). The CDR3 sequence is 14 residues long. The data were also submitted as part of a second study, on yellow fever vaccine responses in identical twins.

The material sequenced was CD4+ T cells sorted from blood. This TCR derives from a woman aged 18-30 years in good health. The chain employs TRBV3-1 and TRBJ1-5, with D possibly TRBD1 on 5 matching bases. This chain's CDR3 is CASSQVMGDQPQHF. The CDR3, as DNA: TGTGCCAGCAGCCAAGTAATGGGGGATCAGCCCCAGCATTTT.